These 27 T cell receptor beta chains were sequenced from one sample in a study of blood T cell repertoires in COVID-19. Repertoires were generated with immunoSEQ multiplex PCR, while TCRdb's copy carries only in-frame clones and drops some. The profile shows hundreds of thousands of clones, approximately 84% of them singletons. The sequenced sample consisted of PBMCs or T cells enriched from blood (not recorded which). The source is a woman in her twenties or thirties who had recovered from COVID-19.

The chain couples TRBV27 to TRBJ1-6; 8 positions agree with TRBD1. V lost 5 bases, J lost 6 bases, and 6 bases stayed unmatched. Per germline, CDR1 MNHEY and CDR2 SMNVEV (reference sequence). The CDR3 has 15 residues. CDR3 region: CASSERQGFNSPLHF. The CDR3 DNA reads as TGTGCCAGCAGTGAAAGACAGGGGTTTAATTCACCCCTCCACTTT.

The V gene is TRBV19, the J gene TRBJ1-5; unclear D gene. CDR1 is LNHDA, CDR2 SQIVND, per germline (reference sequence). V lost 1 base and J lost 7, with 26 bases in between. The CDR3 has 19 amino acids. The CDR3 nucleotides are TGTGCCAGTAGTATAGCCTTCTTGAATAAAGATGTAGCTAAACAGCCCCAGCATTTT. Protein: CASSIAFLNKDVAKQPQHF.

The chain uses TRBV3-1 (or the pseudogene TRBV3-2) and TRBJ2-3, with no clear D. The V and J ends lost 5 bases and 5 bases respectively, with 14 bases between them. The CDR3 is 14 residues long. From germline, CDR1 is LGHDT and CDR2 YNNKEL (reference sequence). The CDR3 loop reads CASSFRIEEDTQYF. In DNA, the CDR3 is TGTGCCAGCAGCTTTCGGATAGAGGAAGATACGCAGTATTTT.

The chain carries TRBV19 and TRBJ2-7, with 12 positions matching TRBD2. The J segment lost 5 bases and the V segment lost 3 bases, leaving 5 bases of the junction unmatched. The CDR3 sequence is 15 residues long. Germline values: CDR1 LNHDA, CDR2 SQIVND (reference sequence). As DNA, the CDR3 is TGTGCCAGTAGTATTTGGGGACTAGCGGGTAACGAGCAGTACTTC. Translated, it gives CASSIWGLAGNEQYF.

The chain couples TRBV3-1 (or the pseudogene TRBV3-2) to TRBJ2-2; 9 bases agree with TRBD1. Trimming at V came to 4 bases and at J to 5 bases, leaving 5 bases not matched to a gene. CDR1 is LGHDT, CDR2 YNNKEL, per germline (reference sequence). This CDR3 contains 15 residues. CDR3: CASSPGTGPTGELFF. Here the CDR3 DNA reads TGTGCCAGCAGCCCCGGGACAGGGCCGACCGGGGAGCTGTTTTTT.

The J gene is TRBJ2-1, the V gene TRBV25-1, with TRBD1 identical over 8 bases. The germline V gene encodes CDR1 MGHDK and CDR2 SYGVNS. V dropped 2 bases and J dropped 8; count of bases not matched to a gene: 8. The CDR3 has 15 amino acids. The DNA of the CDR3 is TGTGCCAGCAGTGAAGATGAGGACAGGGTAGATGAGCAGTTCTTC. The encoded protein is CASSEDEDRVDEQFF.

The chain uses TRBV11-2 and TRBJ2-5; 11 nucleotides match TRBD2. From germline, CDR1 is SGHAT and CDR2 FQNNGV. The ends lost 2 bases at V and 3 bases at J; junction bases unmatched: 8. There are 17 residues in the CDR3. The CDR3 DNA is TGTGCCAGCAGCTTACATCTCTCACTAGCGGGAGAAGAGACCCAGTACTTC. It yields the protein CASSLHLSLAGEETQYF.

This clone was detected only once. The rearrangement links TRBV7-2 to TRBJ1-2; D unclear. The CDR3 sequence is 13 residues long. The V and J ends lost 5 bases and 4 bases respectively, with 11 bases between them. Germline CDR1 is SGHTA and CDR2 is FQGNSA. The CDR3 region is CASSTRLVYGYTF. The CDR3, as DNA: TGTGCCAGCAGCACCCGGCTAGTCTATGGCTACACCTTC.

V is TRBV12-3 or TRBV12-4 and J is TRBJ1-2; 7 bases map to TRBD1. The CDR3 is 12 residues long. The J segment lost 6 bases and the V segment lost 5 bases, leaving 3 bases of the junction unmatched. CDR3 protein: CASSPQGNGYTF. The CDR3 nucleotides read TGTGCCAGCAGTCCACAGGGGAATGGCTACACCTTC.

The gene calls are TRBV2 and TRBJ2-1; 8 bases line up with TRBD2. The CDR3 extends over 14 amino acids. Germline CDR1 reads SNHLY; CDR2 reads FYNNEI. Trimming removed 7 bases from V and 8 bases from J; junction bases left unmatched: 10. This CDR3 is CASTDRTSSDEQFF. The CDR3 DNA reads TGTGCCAGCACTGACCGGACTAGCAGCGATGAGCAGTTCTTC.

The chain is built from TRBV6-5 and TRBJ1-1; 7 bases line up with TRBD1. Trimming cost V 5 bases and J 0 bases; bases outside gene matches: 6. Germline CDR1 is MNHEY and CDR2 is SVGAGI. This CDR3 spans 15 amino acids. CDR3 residues: CASSRDSFLNTEAFF. The CDR3 nucleotides read TGTGCCAGCAGTCGGGACAGCTTCTTGAACACTGAAGCTTTCTTT.

The chain links TRBV3-1 (or the pseudogene TRBV3-2) to TRBJ1-5, with D uncertain. The CDR3 contains 13 residues. V was shortened by 0 bases and J by 7 bases, with 7 bases between the two germline ends. Germline V gene sequence: CDR1 LGHDT, CDR2 YNNKEL (reference sequence). The CDR3 here is CASSQDSEQPQHF. CDR3 DNA: TGTGCCAGCAGCCAAGATAGTGAGCAGCCCCAGCATTTT.

The V gene is TRBV5-1, the J gene TRBJ1-1; weak D call: TRBD1 (5 bases). Trimming stripped 3 bases from V and 0 bases from J, with 12 bases between. CDR1 is SGHRS, CDR2 YFSETQ, per germline. The CDR3 contains 15 residues. CDR3 DNA: TGCGCCAGCAGCTACGAAGGACACCTGAACACTGAAGCTTTCTTT. Translation: CASSYEGHLNTEAFF.

As for this clone: In the same sample, other DNA sequences code for this CDR3. The CDR3 is CASSIWQGPTDTQYF. The CDR3 DNA follows: TGTGCCAGTAGTATTTGGCAGGGGCCCACAGATACGCAGTATTTT. The chain has TRBV19 and TRBJ2-3, with D possibly TRBD1 on 6 matching bases. With 3 bases removed from V and 2 bases from J, the gap between germline ends came to 12 bases. The length of the CDR3 is 15 residues. Germline V CDR1 and CDR2: LNHDA, SQIVND (reference sequence).

The rearrangement links TRBV7-2 to TRBJ2-1; 13 nucleotides align to TRBD2. Germline V gives CDR1 SGHTA, CDR2 FQGNSA. With V trimmed by 5 bases and J by 4 bases, 5 bases remained unmatched. The CDR3 runs to 16 residues. The DNA of the CDR3 is TGTGCCAGCAGCCCGCCGGGACTAGCGGGGTACAATGAGCAGTTCTTC. Translated, it gives CASSPPGLAGYNEQFF. The full variable domain, rest sourced from reference TRBV7-2 and TRBJ2-1, is GAGVSQSPSNKVTEKGKDVELRCDPISGHTALYWYRQSLGQGLEFLIYFQGNSAPDKSGLPSDRFSAERTGGSVSTLTIQRTQQEDSAVYLCASSPPGLAGYNEQFFGPGTRLTVL.

V gene TRBV13 combines with J gene TRBJ2-1; 9 nucleotides line up with TRBD1. The V gene end was trimmed by 5 bases and the J gene end by 0 bases; junction bases not matched to a gene: 11. The germline gives CDR1 PRHDT, CDR2 FYEKMQ (reference sequence). The CDR3 spans 18 residues. The CDR3 spells CASSPRTGATGSYNEQFF. As DNA, the CDR3 is TGTGCCAGCAGCCCCCGGACAGGGGCCACCGGCTCCTACAATGAGCAGTTCTTC.

V gene TRBV5-4 combines with J gene TRBJ1-1; TRBD1 is a possible D gene (6 bases). The V end was cut by 1 base, the J end by 5 bases, with 9 bases between. The CDR3 totals 13 residues. CDR1 and CDR2 from the germline V gene are SGHNT and YYREEE (reference sequence). Written as DNA, the CDR3 is TGTGCCAGCAGCTTGAGGGGGAGTACTGAAGCTTTCTTT. Its translation is CASSLRGSTEAFF.

This sequence joins TRBV20-1 and TRBJ2-7, with D maybe TRBD2 (5 bases). Trimming removed 5 bases at V and 7 bases at J, with 12 bases between. The length of the CDR3 is 11 residues. CDR1 is DFQATT and CDR2 is SNEGSKA in the germline V gene (reference sequence). In nucleotides, the CDR3 is TGCAGTGCTGGACTCCTTTGGGAGCAGTACTTC. It specifies CSAGLLWEQYF.

The chain carries TRBV19 and TRBJ1-5, with D possibly being TRBD1 (6 bases). The CDR3 has 15 residues. Trimming cost V 2 bases and J 4 bases, with 12 bases left between them. Germline CDR1 reads LNHDA; CDR2 reads SQIVND (reference sequence). The CDR3 region is CASSIFGQINQPQHF. DNA of the CDR3: TGTGCCAGTAGTATATTTGGACAGATAAATCAGCCCCAGCATTTT.

As to this clone: This specimen includes other DNA sequences encoding the same CDR3. V gene TRBV30 combines with J gene TRBJ1-5; the D gene is possibly TRBD1 (6 bases). Germline values: CDR1 GTSNPN, CDR2 SVGIG (reference sequence). CDR3 length equals 13 residues. V was cut by 0 bases and J by 5 bases, with 8 bases left in between. The CDR3 DNA reads TGTGCCTGGAGTGTACAGGGAGATCAGCCCCAGCATTTT. It encodes CAWSVQGDQPQHF.

CDR3 sequence reads: CASSHPGQGISYNSPLHF. In DNA form, the CDR3 reads TGTGCCAGCAGCCACCCGGGACAGGGGATCTCCTATAATTCACCCCTCCACTTT. The chain joins TRBV7-9 to TRBJ1-6, with 10 bases matching TRBD1. V was pared by 5 bases and J by 0 bases, with 7 bases of the junction left unmatched. This CDR3 region has 18 residues. Germline V gene lookup returns CDR1 SEHNR and CDR2 FQNEAQ (reference sequence).

This chain links TRBV28 with TRBJ2-2; D might be TRBD2 (5 bases). CDR3 length equals 13 residues. V shed 4 bases and J shed 11 bases, with 14 bases lying between them. In germline, CDR1 is MDHEN, CDR2 SYDVKM. The CDR3 spells CASSSNGEIELFF. CDR3 DNA sequence: TGTGCCAGCAGTTCTAACGGGGAAATTGAGCTGTTTTTT.

The V gene is TRBV6-6, the J gene TRBJ2-5; TRBD1 agrees at 9 bases. CDR1 is MNHNY and CDR2 is SVGAGI in the germline V gene (reference sequence). CDR3 size: 12 residues. V was pared by 8 bases and J by 5 bases, with 3 bases of the junction left unmatched. The CDR3 region has the DNA TGTGCCAGCGGGGACAGGGAGGAGACCCAGTACTTC. The encoded protein is CASGDREETQYF.

The chain carries TRBV3-1 (or the pseudogene TRBV3-2) and TRBJ2-4, with 9 positions matching TRBD1. Losses at the gene ends were 8 bases for V and 7 bases for J; bases not matched to a gene: 9. The CDR3 contains 14 residues. CDR1 is LGHDT and CDR2 is YNNKEL in the germline V gene (reference sequence). CDR3 sequence: CASEGDRAPNIQYF. As DNA, the CDR3 is TGTGCCAGCGAGGGGGACAGGGCTCCCAACATTCAGTACTTC.

This clone was recorded a few times. The rearrangement uses TRBV19 and TRBJ1-3; D uncertain. This CDR3 spans 15 amino acids. V was pared by 6 bases and J by 0 bases, with 12 bases between. Germline loops: CDR1 LNHDA, CDR2 SQIVND (reference sequence). CDR3 nucleotides: TGTGCCAGTAGGAGGGTCGGGTCCTCTGGAAACACCATATATTTT. Translating it yields CASRRVGSSGNTIYF.

The gene calls are TRBV30 and TRBJ1-5; possibly TRBD1 for D (6 bases). CDR3 length equals 13 residues. V was shortened by 6 bases and J by 6 bases, with 15 bases between the two germline ends. CDR1 is GTSNPN, CDR2 SVGIG, per germline (reference sequence). The CDR3, as DNA: TGTGCCTGTACCCCAGGGGCAGGTCAGCCCCAGCATTTT. Translated: CACTPGAGQPQHF.

The chain combines TRBV5-1 with TRBJ2-1; 8 bases map to TRBD2. CDR1 and CDR2 (germline): SGHRS, YFSETQ. Trimming at V came to 2 bases and at J to 1 base, leaving 2 bases not matched to a gene. The CDR3 sequence is 15 residues long. The CDR3 DNA is TGCGCCAGCAGCTTCGGGGGGGTTTCCTACAATGAGCAGTTCTTC. Its protein is CASSFGGVSYNEQFF.